These 19 T cell receptor beta chains share one sample of origin, sequenced in a study of regulatory T cells in long-lasting Graves disease. Time point indicated: newly diagnosed GD, antithyroid drugs for less than 3 months. PBMCs provided the RNA from which the TCR library was made. The authors built TCR beta libraries using iRepertoire HTBI primers and Arm-PCR of CDR3 regions. Each CDR3 protein is one row after TCRdb ran MiXCR on the multiplex PCR reads. The sample lists over 400,000 distinct CDR3 sequences; about 14% were seen once. The sample also formed part of further work on T cells in Graves' hyperthyroidism and ophthalmopathy.

The starting material was peripheral blood mononuclear cells (PBMCs), obtained at new diagnosis, from a patient treated with antithyroid drugs. Receptors originate from a woman aged 50 to 60 with Graves disease.

This chain links TRBV9 with TRBJ2-1; 7 bases are shared with TRBD2. The J segment lost 8 bases and the V segment lost 0 bases, leaving 5 bases of the junction unmatched. CDR1 and CDR2 from the germline V gene are SGDLS and YYNGEE. The length of the CDR3 is 14 residues. As DNA, the CDR3 is TGTGCCAGCAGCGTAGGCGGGAGTAGGGATGAGCAGTTCTTC. Residues: CASSVGGSRDEQFF. The variable domain in full, with the rest retrieved from reference TRBV9 and TRBJ2-1, is DSGVTQTPKHLITATGQRVTLRCSPRSGDLSVYWYQQSLDQGLQFLIQYYNGEERAKGNILERFSAQQFPDLHSELNLSSLELGDSALYFCASSVGGSRDEQFFGPGTRLTVL.

This clonotype was found many times. The chain links TRBV3-1 to TRBJ1-4, with 7 bases matching TRBD1. J lost 4 bases, V lost 2 bases, and 7 bases had no gene match. Looked up from germline, CDR1 is LGHDT and CDR2 is YNNKEL (reference sequence). The CDR3 spans 16 residues. The chain's CDR3 is CASSQIEGQSNEKLFF. The CDR3 DNA follows: TGTGCCAGCAGCCAAATAGAGGGACAGAGTAATGAAAAACTGTTTTTT.

Only a few counts were recorded for this clonotype. CDR3 sequence reads: CASSPGPRQGNYEQYF. The CDR3 region has the DNA TGTGCCAGCAGCCCAGGCCCCCGACAGGGGAACTACGAGCAGTACTTC. This chain joins TRBV7-3 and TRBJ2-7; TRBD1 matches 8 bases. With 5 bases clipped from V and 3 bases from J, the junction kept 12 bases outside the gene matches. The CDR3 runs 16 residues. Germline CDR1 SGHTA, CDR2 FQGTGA.

V gene TRBV20-1 combines with J gene TRBJ2-3, with D tentatively TRBD2 (7 bases). The germline V gene has CDR1 DFQATT and CDR2 SNEGSKA (reference sequence). Deletions cut 3 bases from V and 6 bases from J, with 22 bases between. The CDR3 is 16 residues long. DNA for the CDR3: TGCAGTGCTAGGCGTCGGGGGGCTCTAGCCCGGGATACGCAGTATTTT. Translated: CSARRRGALARDTQYF.

This clonotype has just one count. A far larger clone is only one base removed, so a read error is likely. The rearrangement uses TRBV12-3 or TRBV12-4 and TRBJ2-5; 11 bases align to TRBD2. This CDR3 spans 16 amino acids. Losses at the gene ends were 6 bases for V and 11 bases for J; bases not matched to a gene: 17. The CDR3 DNA is TGTGCCAGCAGCCCAACACTAGCGGGAGAGAGGTATGAGCAGTACTTC. It codes for CASSPTLAGERYEQYF.

In this sample, this clonotype turned up many times. This chain's CDR3 is CASTNMGGRYNEQFF. In DNA form, the CDR3 reads TGTGCCAGCACAAACATGGGAGGGAGATACAATGAGCAGTTCTTC. This chain joins TRBV6-1 and TRBJ2-1, with TRBD2 matching 7 bases. Germline lookup yields CDR1 MNHNS and CDR2 SASEGT. Trimming cost V 7 bases and J 4 bases; bases outside gene matches: 10. The CDR3 is made up of 15 amino acids.

This chain links TRBV5-1 with TRBJ2-6, with D perhaps given as TRBD1 or TRBD2 (5 bases each). The CDR3 totals 15 residues. The germline CDR1 and CDR2 sequences are SGHRS and YFSETQ. Between the trimmed V and J ends, which lost 6 bases and 3 bases, there was a span of 13 bases. CDR3 bases: TGCGCCAGCACCGGGGCGGAATATGGGGCCAACGTCCTGACTTTC. Its translation is CASTGAEYGANVLTF. Combining the CDR3 with reference TRBV5-1 and TRBJ2-6 gives the whole variable domain KAGVTQTPRYLIKTRGQQVTLSCSPISGHRSVSWYQQTPGQGLQFLFEYFSETQRNKGNFPGRFSGRQFSNSRSEMNVSTLELGDSALYLCASTGAEYGANVLTFGAGSRLTVL.

This clonotype came up many times. This rearrangement joins TRBV11-2 to TRBJ1-1; possible D gene TRBD1, 5 bases. V lost 3 bases and J 3 bases, leaving 8 bases between the germline ends. Germline CDR1 reads SGHAT; CDR2 reads FQNNGV. The CDR3 has 13 residues. CDR3 protein: CASSLGQYTEAFF. The CDR3 DNA reads TGTGCCAGCAGCTTGGGGCAGTACACTGAAGCTTTCTTT. Variable domain in full (rest from reference TRBV11-2 and TRBJ1-1): EAGVAQSPRYKIIEKRQSVAFWCNPISGHATLYWYQQILGQGPKLLIQFQNNGVVDDSQLPKDRFSAERLKGVDSTLKIQPAKLEDSAVYLCASSLGQYTEAFFGQGTRLTVV.

This clonotype appeared many times. V and J are TRBV12-3 or TRBV12-4 and TRBJ1-6, with D uncertain. Trimming stripped 1 base from V and 0 bases from J, with 10 bases between. CDR3 size: 17 residues. The CDR3 DNA is TGTGCCAGCAGTTTAGAACAGTTTTTCTCCTATAATTCACCCCTCCACTTT. This gives the protein CASSLEQFFSYNSPLHF.

This clonotype was found many times. This chain links TRBV12-3 or TRBV12-4 with TRBJ2-7; D is uncertain. CDR3 length: 12 residues. Trimming cost V 1 base and J 3 bases, with 4 bases left between them. DNA for the CDR3: TGTGCCAGCAGTTTAGGACTCTACGAGCAGTACTTC. It is translated as CASSLGLYEQYF.

This clonotype was counted many times. The rearrangement links TRBV7-2 to TRBJ1-1; 11 nucleotides line up with TRBD1. Trimming removed 5 bases from V and 7 bases from J; junction bases left unmatched: 6. Germline V gene data show CDR1 as SGHTA and CDR2 as FQGNSA. CDR3 length equals 14 residues. CDR3 sequence reads: CASSRTGGASEAFF. As DNA, the CDR3 is TGTGCCAGCAGCCGGACAGGGGGCGCAAGTGAAGCTTTCTTT.

The chain joins TRBV18 to TRBJ1-3; D unclear. The CDR3 spans 16 residues. V lost 4 bases and J 0 bases, leaving 13 bases between the germline ends. Germline V gene lookup returns CDR1 KGHSH and CDR2 LQKENI. The CDR3 sequence: CASSLSTGRSGNTIYF. Written as DNA, the CDR3 is TGTGCCAGCTCACTATCGACCGGACGCTCTGGAAACACCATATATTTT.

This clonotype was counted between two and nine times. The genes are TRBV9 and TRBJ2-2; TRBD2 matches at 10 bases. The length of the CDR3 is 19 residues. The trim removed 0 bases at V and 4 bases at J, leaving 12 bases unmatched. Germline V CDR1 and CDR2: SGDLS, YYNGEE. The CDR3 loop reads CASSVDPLLAGPPTGELFF. In DNA, the CDR3 is TGTGCCAGCAGCGTAGATCCCCTACTAGCGGGACCGCCCACCGGGGAGCTGTTTTTT.

V and J are TRBV2 and TRBJ2-1; D might be TRBD1 or TRBD2, each matching 6 bases. The end of the DNA aligns better with TRBJ2-5, so the J call may be wrong. Germline CDR1 reads SNHLY; CDR2 reads FYNNEI. There are 16 residues in the CDR3. CDR3 region: CASSEGRGHLQETQYF. Here the CDR3 DNA reads TGTGCCAGCAGTGAGGGTCGGGGGCACTTACAAGAGACCCAGTACTTC.

V usage is TRBV28 and J usage is TRBJ1-5; no clear D gene. In germline, CDR1 is MDHEN, CDR2 SYDVKM. The V gene lost 7 bases and the J gene lost 4 bases, with 8 bases spanning the gap. The CDR3 totals 12 residues. CDR3 bases: TGTGCCAGCACGCTTGGGAATCAGCCCCAGCATTTT. The encoded protein is CASTLGNQPQHF.

In the case of this clonotype: A much larger clone lies a single base off, so this may be a read error. The V gene is TRBV5-5, the J gene TRBJ2-5; D is uncertain. Per germline, CDR1 SGHKS and CDR2 YYEKEE (reference sequence). The CDR3 sequence is 11 residues long. Here the CDR3 DNA reads TGTGCCAGCAGCGGTTTAGAGAGCCAGTACTTC. This encodes CASSGLESQYF. Supplemented by reference TRBV5-5 and TRBJ2-5, the full variable domain reads DAGVTQSPTHLIKTRGQQVTLRCSPISGHKSVSWYQQVLGQGPQFIFQYYEKEERGRGNFPDRFSARQFPNYSSELNVNALLLGDSALYLCASSGLESQYFGPGTRLLVL.

This clonotype was recorded at least ten times. The rearrangement uses TRBV3-1 and TRBJ1-1, with unresolved D. The CDR3 loop spans 14 amino acids. V lost 0 bases and J 0 bases, leaving 5 bases between the germline ends. CDR1 and CDR2 from the germline V gene are LGHDT and YNNKEL (reference sequence). CDR3 coding DNA: TGTGCCAGCAGCCAAGATGGCGTGAACACTGAAGCTTTCTTT. Amino acid sequence: CASSQDGVNTEAFF.

This clonotype was seen many times. This chain links TRBV7-9 with TRBJ2-1; TRBD1 matches 11 bases. CDR3 size: 16 residues. Germline CDR1 and CDR2: SEHNR and FQNEAQ (reference sequence). Unmatched junction bases numbered 6, after V lost 3 bases and J lost 5 bases. The DNA for the CDR3 is TGTGCCAGCAGCTTTGCGCCGGGACAGGGGGACAATGAGCAGTTCTTC. It codes for CASSFAPGQGDNEQFF.

This clonotype was counted ten times or more. This sequence joins TRBV28 and TRBJ2-2; tentatively, D is TRBD1 (8 bases). Germline V lookup: CDR1 MDHEN, CDR2 SYDVKM. The V gene lost 6 bases and the J gene lost 6 bases, with 23 bases spanning the gap. This CDR3 region has 17 residues. The CDR3: CASSSGQGGSLPGELFF. The CDR3 region has the DNA TGTGCCAGCAGCTCCGGACAGGGCGGGAGTTTGCCCGGGGAGCTGTTTTTT.